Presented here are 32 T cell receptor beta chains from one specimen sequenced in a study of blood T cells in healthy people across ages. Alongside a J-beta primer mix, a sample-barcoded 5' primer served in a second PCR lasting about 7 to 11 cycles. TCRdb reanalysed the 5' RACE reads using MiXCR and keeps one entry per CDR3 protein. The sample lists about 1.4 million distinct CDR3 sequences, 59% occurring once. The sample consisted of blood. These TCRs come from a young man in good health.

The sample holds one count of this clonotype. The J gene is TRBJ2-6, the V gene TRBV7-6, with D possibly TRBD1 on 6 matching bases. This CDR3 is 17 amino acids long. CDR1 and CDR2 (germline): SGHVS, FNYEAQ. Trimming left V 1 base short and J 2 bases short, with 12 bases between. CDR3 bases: TGTGCCAGCAGCTTAGTACCATCAGGGGCTGGGGCCAACGTCCTGACTTTC. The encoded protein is CASSLVPSGAGANVLTF.

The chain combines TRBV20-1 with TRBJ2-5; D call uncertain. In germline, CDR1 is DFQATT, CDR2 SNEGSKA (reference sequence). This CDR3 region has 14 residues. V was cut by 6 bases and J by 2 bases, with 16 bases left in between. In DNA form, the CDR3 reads TGCAGTGCACCGAGAGGCGCTAATCAAGAGACCCAGTACTTC. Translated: CSAPRGANQETQYF.

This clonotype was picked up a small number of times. The CDR3 nucleotides read TGCGCCAGCAGCCAGGGACAGGGGGTGACCTACGAGCAGTACTTC. This gives the protein CASSQGQGVTYEQYF. The V and J genes are TRBV4-1 and TRBJ2-7, with TRBD1 identical over 11 bases. The CDR3 length is 15 residues. The J segment lost 2 bases and the V segment lost 3 bases, leaving 3 bases of the junction unmatched. The germline CDR1 and CDR2 sequences are MGHRA and YSYEKL.

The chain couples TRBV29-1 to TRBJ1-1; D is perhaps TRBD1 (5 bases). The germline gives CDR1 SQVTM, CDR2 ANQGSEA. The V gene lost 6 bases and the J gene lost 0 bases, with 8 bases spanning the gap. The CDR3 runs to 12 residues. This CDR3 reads CSVKTVNTEAFF. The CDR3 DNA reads TGCAGCGTCAAGACAGTGAACACTGAAGCTTTCTTT.

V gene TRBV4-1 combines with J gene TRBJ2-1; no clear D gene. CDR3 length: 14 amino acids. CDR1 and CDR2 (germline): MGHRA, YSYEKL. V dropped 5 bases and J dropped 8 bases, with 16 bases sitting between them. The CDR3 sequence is CASSLDQAVDEQFF. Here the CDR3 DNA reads TGCGCCAGCAGCTTGGACCAGGCAGTCGATGAGCAGTTCTTC.

CDR3 sequence: CASSFDPGSDVANYGYTF. CDR3 DNA: TGTGCCAGCAGCTTTGACCCAGGGAGTGACGTAGCTAACTATGGCTACACCTTC. The chain links TRBV7-9 to TRBJ1-2; tentative D call: TRBD1 (5 bases). Deletions cut 3 bases from V and 0 bases from J, with 20 bases between. This CDR3 has 18 amino acids. Germline loops: CDR1 SEHNR, CDR2 FQNEAQ (reference sequence).

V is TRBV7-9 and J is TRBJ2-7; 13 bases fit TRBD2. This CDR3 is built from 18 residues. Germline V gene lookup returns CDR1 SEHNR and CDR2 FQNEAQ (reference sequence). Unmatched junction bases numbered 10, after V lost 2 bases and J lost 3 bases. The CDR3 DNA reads TGTGCCAGCAGCTTAAGAGGACTAGCGGGAGTAAAATACTACGAGCAGTACTTC. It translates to CASSLRGLAGVKYYEQYF.

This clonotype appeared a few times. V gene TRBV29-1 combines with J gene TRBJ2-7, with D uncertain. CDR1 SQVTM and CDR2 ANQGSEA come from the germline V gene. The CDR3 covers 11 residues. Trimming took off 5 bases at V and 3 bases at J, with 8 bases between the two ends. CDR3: CSVQLYYEQYF. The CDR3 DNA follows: TGCAGCGTTCAACTCTACTACGAGCAGTACTTC.

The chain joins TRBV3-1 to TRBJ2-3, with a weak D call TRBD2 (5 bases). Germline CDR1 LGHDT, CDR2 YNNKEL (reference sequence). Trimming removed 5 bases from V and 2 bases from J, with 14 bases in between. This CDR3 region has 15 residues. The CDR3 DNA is TGTGCCAGCAGCTTAGGACTCCACTTCACAGATACGCAGTATTTT. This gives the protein CASSLGLHFTDTQYF.

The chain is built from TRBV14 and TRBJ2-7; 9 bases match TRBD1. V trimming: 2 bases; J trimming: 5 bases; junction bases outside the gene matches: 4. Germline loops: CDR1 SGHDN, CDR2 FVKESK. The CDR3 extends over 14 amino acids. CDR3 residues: CASSQTGGYDEQYF. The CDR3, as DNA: TGTGCCAGCAGCCAAACAGGGGGCTACGACGAGCAGTACTTC.

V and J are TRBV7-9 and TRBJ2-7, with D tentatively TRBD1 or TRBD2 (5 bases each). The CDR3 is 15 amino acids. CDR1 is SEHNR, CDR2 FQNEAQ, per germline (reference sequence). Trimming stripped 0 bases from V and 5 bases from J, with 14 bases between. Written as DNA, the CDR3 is TGTGCCAGCAGCTTAGCTCTTAGGGGAGTCGACGAGCAGTACTTC. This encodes CASSLALRGVDEQYF.

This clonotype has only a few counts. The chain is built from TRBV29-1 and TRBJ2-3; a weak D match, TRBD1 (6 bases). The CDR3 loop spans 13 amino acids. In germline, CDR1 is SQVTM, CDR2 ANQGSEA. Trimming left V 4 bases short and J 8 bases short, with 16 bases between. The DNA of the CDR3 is TGCAGCGTTGGGGACCAAGGGGGTGGTACGCAGTATTTT. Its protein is CSVGDQGGGTQYF.

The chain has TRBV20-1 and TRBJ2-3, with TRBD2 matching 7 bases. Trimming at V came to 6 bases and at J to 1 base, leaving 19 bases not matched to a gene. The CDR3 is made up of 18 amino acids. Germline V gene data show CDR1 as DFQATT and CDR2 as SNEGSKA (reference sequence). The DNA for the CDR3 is TGCAGTGCCCTAGGCGCCCTACCCCATCGGGGGGGCACAGATACGCAGTATTTT. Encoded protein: CSALGALPHRGGTDTQYF.

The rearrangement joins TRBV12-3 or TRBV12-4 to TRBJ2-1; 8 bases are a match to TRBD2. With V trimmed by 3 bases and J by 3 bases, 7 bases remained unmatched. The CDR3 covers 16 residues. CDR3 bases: TGTGCCAGCAGTTTCCGGGGTAGCGGGGTCTACAATGAGCAGTTCTTC. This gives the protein CASSFRGSGVYNEQFF.

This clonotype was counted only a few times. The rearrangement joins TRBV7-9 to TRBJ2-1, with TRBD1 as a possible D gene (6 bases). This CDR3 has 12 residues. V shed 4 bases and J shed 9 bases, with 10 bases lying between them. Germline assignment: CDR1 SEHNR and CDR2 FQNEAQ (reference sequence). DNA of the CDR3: TGTGCCAGCAGCTCACAGGGAATTGAGCAGTTCTTC. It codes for CASSSQGIEQFF.

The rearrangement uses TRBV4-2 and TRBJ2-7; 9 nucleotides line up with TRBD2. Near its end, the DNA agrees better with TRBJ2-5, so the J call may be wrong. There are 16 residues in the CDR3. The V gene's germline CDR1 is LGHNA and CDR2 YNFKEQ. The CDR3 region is CASSQEVASGGETQYF. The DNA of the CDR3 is TGTGCCAGCAGCCAAGAAGTCGCCAGCGGGGGGGAGACCCAGTACTTC.

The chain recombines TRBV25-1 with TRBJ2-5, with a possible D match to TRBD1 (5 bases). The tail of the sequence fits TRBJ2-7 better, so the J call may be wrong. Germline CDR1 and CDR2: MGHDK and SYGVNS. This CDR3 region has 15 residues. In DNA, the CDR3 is TGTGCCAGCAGTGGCCGGACAAGGGTTTACGACGAGCAGTACTTC. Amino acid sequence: CASSGRTRVYDEQYF.

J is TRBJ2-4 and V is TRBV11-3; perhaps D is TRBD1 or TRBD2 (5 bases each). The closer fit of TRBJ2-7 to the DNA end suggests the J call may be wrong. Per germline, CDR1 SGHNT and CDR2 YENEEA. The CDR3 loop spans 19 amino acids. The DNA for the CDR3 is TGTGCCAGCAGCTCGCCGATTTCCGGGGACCTAAGATTATATCACGAGCAGTACTTC. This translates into CASSSPISGDLRLYHEQYF.

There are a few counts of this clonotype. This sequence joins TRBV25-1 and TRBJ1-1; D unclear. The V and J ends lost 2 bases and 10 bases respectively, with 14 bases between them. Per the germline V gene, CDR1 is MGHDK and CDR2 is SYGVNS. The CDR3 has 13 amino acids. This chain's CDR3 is CASSEPGRKGAFF. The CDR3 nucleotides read TGTGCCAGCAGTGAACCGGGCCGAAAGGGAGCTTTCTTT.

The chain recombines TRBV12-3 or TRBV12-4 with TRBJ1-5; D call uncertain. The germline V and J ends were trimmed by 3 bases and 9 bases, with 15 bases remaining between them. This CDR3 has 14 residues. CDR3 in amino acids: CASSLSVRILPQHF. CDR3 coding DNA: TGTGCCAGCAGTTTGAGCGTTCGGATTTTGCCCCAGCATTTT.

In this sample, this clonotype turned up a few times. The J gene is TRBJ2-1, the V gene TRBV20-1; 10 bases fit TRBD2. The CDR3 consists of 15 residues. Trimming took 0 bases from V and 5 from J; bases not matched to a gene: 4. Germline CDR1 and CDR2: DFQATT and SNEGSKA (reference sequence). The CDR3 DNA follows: TGCAGTGCTAGAGACCCTAGCGGGGGCCACAATGAGCAGTTCTTC. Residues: CSARDPSGGHNEQFF.

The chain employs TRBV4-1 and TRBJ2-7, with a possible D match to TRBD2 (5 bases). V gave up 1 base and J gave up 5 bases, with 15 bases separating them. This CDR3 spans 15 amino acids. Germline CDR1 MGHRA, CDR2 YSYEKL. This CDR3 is CASSQVGLPLHEQYF. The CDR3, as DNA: TGCGCCAGCAGCCAAGTCGGACTTCCCCTCCACGAGCAGTACTTC.

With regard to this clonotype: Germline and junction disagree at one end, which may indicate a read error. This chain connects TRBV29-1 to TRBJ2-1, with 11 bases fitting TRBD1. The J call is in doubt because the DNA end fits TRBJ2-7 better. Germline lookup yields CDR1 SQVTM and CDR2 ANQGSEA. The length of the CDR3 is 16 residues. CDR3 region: CSAEDPGQGVGYEQYF. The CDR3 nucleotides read TGCAGCGCTGAAGATCCGGGACAGGGGGTCGGATACGAGCAGTACTTC.

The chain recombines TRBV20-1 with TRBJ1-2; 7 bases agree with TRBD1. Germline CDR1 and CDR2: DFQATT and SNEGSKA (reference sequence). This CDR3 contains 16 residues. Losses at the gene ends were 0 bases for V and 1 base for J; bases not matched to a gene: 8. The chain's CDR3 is CSARDLEAGGNYGYTF. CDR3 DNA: TGCAGTGCTAGAGATCTCGAGGCAGGGGGTAACTATGGCTACACCTTC.

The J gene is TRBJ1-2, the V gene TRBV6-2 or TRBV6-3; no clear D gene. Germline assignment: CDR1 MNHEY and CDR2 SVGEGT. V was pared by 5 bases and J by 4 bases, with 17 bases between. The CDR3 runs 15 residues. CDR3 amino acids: CASSPGSKAVYGYTF. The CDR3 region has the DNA TGTGCCAGCAGTCCCGGGAGCAAGGCAGTCTATGGCTACACCTTC.

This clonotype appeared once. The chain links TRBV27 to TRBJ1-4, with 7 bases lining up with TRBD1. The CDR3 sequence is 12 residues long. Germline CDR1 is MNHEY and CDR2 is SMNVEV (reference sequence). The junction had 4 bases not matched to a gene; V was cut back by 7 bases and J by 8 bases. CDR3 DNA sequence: TGTGCCAGCACAGCAGGGGGGGAAAAACTGTTTTTT. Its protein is CASTAGGEKLFF.

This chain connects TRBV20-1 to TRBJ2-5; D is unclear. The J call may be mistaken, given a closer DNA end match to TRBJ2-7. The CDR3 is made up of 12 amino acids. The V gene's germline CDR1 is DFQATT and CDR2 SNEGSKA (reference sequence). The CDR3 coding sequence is TGCAGTGCTAGCCTCTCCGGTGTCGAGCAGTACTTC. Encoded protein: CSASLSGVEQYF.

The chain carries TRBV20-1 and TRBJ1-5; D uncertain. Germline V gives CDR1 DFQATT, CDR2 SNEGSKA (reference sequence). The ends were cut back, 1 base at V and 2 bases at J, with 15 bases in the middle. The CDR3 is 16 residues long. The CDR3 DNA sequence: TGCAGTGCTAGAGGAGGCGGCACTATGGGCAATCAGCCCCAGCATTTT. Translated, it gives CSARGGGTMGNQPQHF.

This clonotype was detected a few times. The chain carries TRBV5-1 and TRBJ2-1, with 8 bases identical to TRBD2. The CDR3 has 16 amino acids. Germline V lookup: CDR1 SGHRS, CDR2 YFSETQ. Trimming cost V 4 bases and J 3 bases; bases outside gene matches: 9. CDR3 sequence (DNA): TGCGCCAGCAGCAGCTCGGTCCGGGGGGGCTACAATGAGCAGTTCTTC. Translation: CASSSSVRGGYNEQFF.

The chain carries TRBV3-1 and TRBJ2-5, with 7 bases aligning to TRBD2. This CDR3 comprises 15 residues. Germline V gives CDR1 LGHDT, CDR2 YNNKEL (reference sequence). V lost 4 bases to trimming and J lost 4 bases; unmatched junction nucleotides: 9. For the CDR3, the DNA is TGTGCCAGCAGCCCCCTCCTCGCTAGCGGAGAGACCCAGTACTTC. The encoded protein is CASSPLLASGETQYF.

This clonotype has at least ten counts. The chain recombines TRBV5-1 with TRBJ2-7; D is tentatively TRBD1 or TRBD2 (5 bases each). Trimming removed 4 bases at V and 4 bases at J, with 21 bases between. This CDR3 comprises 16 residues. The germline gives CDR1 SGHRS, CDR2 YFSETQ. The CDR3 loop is CASSAGGNRGGYEQYF. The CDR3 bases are TGCGCCAGCAGCGCCGGAGGAAATCGGGGCGGATACGAGCAGTACTTC.

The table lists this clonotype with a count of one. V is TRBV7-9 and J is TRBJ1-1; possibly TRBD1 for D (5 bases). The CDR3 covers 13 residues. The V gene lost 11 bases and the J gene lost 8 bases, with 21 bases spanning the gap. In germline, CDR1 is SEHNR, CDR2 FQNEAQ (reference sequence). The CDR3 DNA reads TGTGCCGGGGGTTCTGGTGGAGCACCCGAAGCTTTCTTT. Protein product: CAGGSGGAPEAFF.